One and the same sample provided the 13 T cell receptor beta chains below, sequenced in a study of T cell responses to AZD1222 COVID-19 vaccine. The method was immunoSEQ multiplex PCR; TCRdb's version includes in-frame clones alone and lacks a portion of them. This repertoire shows about 140,000 clones, about 87% found once; its top ten account for just over 5.5%. This specimen was peripheral blood, taken on day 0 of AZD1222 vaccination. The receptors come from an adult in good health.

The gene calls are TRBV19 and TRBJ2-3; D is undetermined. Trimming left V 7 bases short and J 1 base short, with 9 bases between. The CDR3 is 13 residues long. CDR1 is LNHDA, CDR2 SQIVND, per germline (reference sequence). The CDR3 nucleotides read TGTGCCAGTAACGCGGCAGGCACAGATACGCAGTATTTT. Its protein is CASNAAGTDTQYF.

CDR3 DNA: TGTGCCACCAGCCCGGGAGACAGTTCTAACTATGGCTACACCTTC. The encoded protein is CATSPGDSSNYGYTF. V gene TRBV15 combines with J gene TRBJ1-2, with a tentative D call TRBD1 (5 bases). The CDR3 has 15 amino acids. Trimming cost V 5 bases and J 0 bases, with 13 bases left between them. The germline V gene has CDR1 LNHNV and CDR2 YYDKDF (reference sequence).

The V gene is TRBV14, the J gene TRBJ2-1; D ambiguous. V was trimmed by 5 bases and J by 4 bases, leaving 3 bases between them. CDR3 length equals 11 residues. Germline V CDR1 and CDR2: SGHDN, FVKESK. The CDR3 loop is CASSIYNEQFF. CDR3 sequence (DNA): TGTGCCAGCAGCATTTACAATGAGCAGTTCTTC.

The rearrangement joins TRBV28 to TRBJ1-5; possible D gene TRBD1, 5 bases. The V end lost 11 bases, the J end lost 7 bases, and 18 bases lay between the germline ends. The CDR3 is 13 amino acids. Germline V gene data show CDR1 as MDHEN and CDR2 as SYDVKM. The DNA of the CDR3 is TGTGCCGGGTCAAGGGGCGGAAAACAGCCCCAGCATTTT. This codes for CAGSRGGKQPQHF.

J is TRBJ2-7 and V is TRBV30; D call uncertain. With 0 bases removed from V and 3 bases from J, the gap between germline ends came to 12 bases. Germline V lookup: CDR1 GTSNPN, CDR2 SVGIG (reference sequence). CDR3 length: 14 amino acids. CDR3 coding DNA: TGTGCCTGGAGTGTCGGGCTGATGGACTACGAGCAGTACTTC. Translating gives CAWSVGLMDYEQYF.

This clone came up once. The J gene is TRBJ1-1, the V gene TRBV6-1, with 8 nucleotides matching TRBD1. The germline gives CDR1 MNHNS, CDR2 SASEGT. CDR3 length equals 14 residues. J gave up 4 bases and V 5 bases, and 6 bases lay outside the gene matches. CDR3 protein: CASSSGTGVTEAFF. The CDR3 DNA sequence: TGTGCCAGCAGTTCCGGGACAGGTGTCACTGAAGCTTTCTTT.

The V call is TRBV18, the J call TRBJ1-1; D remains unclear. The CDR3 covers 13 residues. The germline V gene has CDR1 KGHSH and CDR2 LQKENI. V lost 7 bases to trimming and J lost 2 bases, with 11 bases between them. The CDR3 bases are TGTGCCAGCTGCAATTTCGAAAACACTGAAGCTTTCTTT. It is translated as CASCNFENTEAFF.

This chain joins TRBV4-2 and TRBJ1-1; D remains ambiguous. Germline CDR1 and CDR2: LGHNA and YNFKEQ. Trimming stripped 3 bases from V and 5 bases from J, with 13 bases between. CDR3 length: 14 residues. The CDR3 nucleotides read TGTGCCAGCAGCCAGCAGGCGATCCCAACTGAAGCTTTCTTT. This translates into CASSQQAIPTEAFF.

This sequence joins TRBV27 and TRBJ2-7; 7 bases align to TRBD2. Germline CDR1 and CDR2: MNHEY and SMNVEV (reference sequence). This CDR3 contains 17 residues. Trimming removed 0 bases from V and 4 bases from J; junction bases left unmatched: 12. For the CDR3, the DNA is TGTGCCAGCAGTTTATCGGGCGGGGGTGGGGGGTCTTACGAGCAGTACTTC. Translating gives CASSLSGGGGGSYEQYF.

The chain links TRBV7-6 to TRBJ2-1, with 11 bases aligning to TRBD2. The CDR3 extends over 16 amino acids. CDR1 is SGHVS and CDR2 is FNYEAQ in the germline V gene. V was clipped by 1 base and J by 5 bases; unmatched bases: 4. CDR3 sequence (DNA): TGTGCCAGCAGCTTAGGTGGGACTAGCGGAAACAATGAGCAGTTCTTC. This codes for CASSLGGTSGNNEQFF.

The chain employs TRBV4-1 and TRBJ1-1; 8 bases are shared with TRBD1. The length of the CDR3 is 17 residues. The germline V gene encodes CDR1 MGHRA and CDR2 YSYEKL. The V segment lost 0 bases and the J segment 0 bases; nucleotides outside the gene matches: 6. The CDR3, as DNA: TGCGCCAGCAGCCAAGACAGTGACAGGGGCATGAACACTGAAGCTTTCTTT. Translation gives CASSQDSDRGMNTEAFF.

This chain connects TRBV9 to TRBJ2-1, with TRBD2 matching over 7 bases. V lost 4 bases, J lost 0 bases, and 13 bases stayed unmatched. The CDR3 has 18 amino acids. Germline lookup yields CDR1 SGDLS and CDR2 YYNGEE. The CDR3 sequence is CASSSGWASGISYNEQFF. CDR3 DNA sequence: TGTGCCAGCAGCTCTGGGTGGGCTAGCGGAATCTCCTACAATGAGCAGTTCTTC.

This clone turned up a few times. The J gene is TRBJ2-3, the V gene TRBV7-2; 9 bases match TRBD2. The CDR3 runs to 18 residues. The germline gives CDR1 SGHTA, CDR2 FQGNSA. Unmatched junction bases numbered 15, after V lost 4 bases and J lost 4 bases. This CDR3 is CASSSSGLAGIPPDTQYF. CDR3 sequence (DNA): TGTGCCAGCAGCTCCAGCGGCCTAGCGGGGATTCCACCAGATACGCAGTATTTT. The complete variable domain, with remaining parts taken from reference TRBV7-2 and TRBJ2-3, reads GAGVSQSPSNKVTEKGKDVELRCDPISGHTALYWYRQSLGQGLEFLIYFQGNSAPDKSGLPSDRFSAERTGGSVSTLTIQRTQQEDSAVYLCASSSSGLAGIPPDTQYFGPGTRLTVL.